Sequencing of this T cell receptor beta chain was carried out in a study of cytomegalovirus exposure and HLA in healthy donors. Study observations and caveats: Common viral pathogens were later found to be apparently linked to several of the most significant clusters. Looking again later, the authors saw that most CMV-associated TCR beta chains seemed HLA-restricted.

The PCR ran on 60 Vbeta and 13 Jbeta primers. The repertoire was sequenced with immunoSEQ multiplex PCR; TCRdb's copy has only in-frame clones and lacks some. The data contain around 38,000 clones, 55% to 75% of them singletons. This clone was seen a few times. Its specificity is unknown. CDR1 and CDR2 from the germline V gene are LNHDA and SQIVND (reference sequence). The CDR3 covers 13 residues. V lost 5 bases to trimming and J lost 8 bases, with 13 bases between them. The V gene is TRBV19, the J gene TRBJ1-5; weak D call: TRBD1 (5 bases). This receptor was identified in a man aged 45-60 years in good health and CMV-seropositive. The source material was PBMCs. CDR3 sequence reads: CASSAELGEPQHF. As DNA, the CDR3 is TGTGCCAGTAGTGCGGAGTTAGGGGAGCCCCAGCATTTT.